This is a list of T cell receptor beta chains from one sample in a study of cytomegalovirus exposure and HLA in healthy donors. This table comes from immunoSEQ multiplex PCR, and its TCRdb copy is limited to in-frame clones, with some not included. This table has 100,000 to 150,000 clones, roughly nine tenths appearing once. The sequencing sample was made of PBMCs. All receptors derive from a young woman in good health and CMV-seronegative. The conserved cysteine and the conserved F or W are not part of the CDR3 here. Not all rows give a size; the values are once, few, many and, for expanded clones, a class.

J	V	size	length	CDR3
TRBJ2-1	TRBV6-6	.	13	ASSIAGRGYNEQF
TRBJ1-1	TRBV11-3	many	12	ASSPGGIDTEAF
TRBJ1-5	TRBV5-4	.	13	ASSLGQGVDQPQH
TRBJ2-5	TRBV4-1	.	16	ASSQEGRGGAFQETQY
TRBJ2-1	TRBV11-2	.	14	ASSFTAESSYNEQF
TRBJ1-2	TRBV7-3	.	11	ASSPGGGNGYT
TRBJ1-1	TRBV18	once	11	ASSPLGGTEAF
TRBJ1-5	TRBV27	.	13	ASSLRETSNQPQH
TRBJ1-6	TRBV4-2	.	15	ASSQDTLSSYNSPLH
TRBJ2-3	TRBV9	.	12	ASSAQRNTDTQY
TRBJ2-4	TRBV4-2	.	11	ASSGLAKNIQY
TRBJ2-1	TRBV10-3	.	12	AITDRGQPNEQF
TRBJ1-5	TRBV6-1	.	14	ASSVQGKVFYQPQH
TRBJ2-5	TRBV5-4	.	12	ASSFPRDGETQY
TRBJ2-3	TRBV29-1	.	12	SVVRSSGADTQY
TRBJ2-1	TRBV6-6	once	11	ASYQGVVNEQF
TRBJ1-5	TRBV7-8	.	13	ASSPFVNSNQPQH
TRBJ1-5	TRBV4-1	.	14	ASSQVWEAGNQPQH
TRBJ2-5	TRBV2	.	13	ASRGTSGGGETQY
TRBJ2-7	TRBV10-2	once	11	ASDRDRKNEQY
TRBJ1-5	TRBV11-2	once	12	ASSFQGINQPQH
TRBJ2-5	TRBV29-1	.	9	SVAQEAKEY
TRBJ2-6	TRBV6-1	.	13	ASSDRLTGANVLT
TRBJ2-3	TRBV7-2	.	15	ASSSPTSGGATDTQY
TRBJ1-6	TRBV6-1	few	15	ASSERGGGGANSPLH